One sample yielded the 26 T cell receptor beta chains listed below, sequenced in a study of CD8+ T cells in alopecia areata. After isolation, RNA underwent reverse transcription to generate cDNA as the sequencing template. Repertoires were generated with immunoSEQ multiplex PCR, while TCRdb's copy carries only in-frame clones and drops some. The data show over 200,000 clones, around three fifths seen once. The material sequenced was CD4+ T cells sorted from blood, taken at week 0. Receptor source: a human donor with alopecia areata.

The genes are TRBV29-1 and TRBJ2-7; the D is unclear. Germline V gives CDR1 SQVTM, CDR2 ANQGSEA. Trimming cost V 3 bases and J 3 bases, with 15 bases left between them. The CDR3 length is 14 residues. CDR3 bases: TGCAGCGTTGAGAGACCCGAAGGTGACTACGAGCAGTACTTC. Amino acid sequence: CSVERPEGDYEQYF.

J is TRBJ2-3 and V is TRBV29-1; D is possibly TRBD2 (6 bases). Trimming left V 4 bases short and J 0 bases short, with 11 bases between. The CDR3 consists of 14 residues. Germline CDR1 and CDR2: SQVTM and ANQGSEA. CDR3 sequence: CSVVAGTSTDTQYF. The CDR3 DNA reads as TGCAGCGTTGTTGCGGGGACTAGCACAGATACGCAGTATTTT.

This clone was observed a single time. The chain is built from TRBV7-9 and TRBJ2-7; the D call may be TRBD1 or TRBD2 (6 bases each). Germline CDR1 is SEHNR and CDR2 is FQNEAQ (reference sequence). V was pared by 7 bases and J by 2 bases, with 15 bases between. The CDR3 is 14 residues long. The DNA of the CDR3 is TGTGCCAGCACCGTGTTGGGGGGCCCCTACGAGCAGTACTTC. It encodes CASTVLGGPYEQYF.

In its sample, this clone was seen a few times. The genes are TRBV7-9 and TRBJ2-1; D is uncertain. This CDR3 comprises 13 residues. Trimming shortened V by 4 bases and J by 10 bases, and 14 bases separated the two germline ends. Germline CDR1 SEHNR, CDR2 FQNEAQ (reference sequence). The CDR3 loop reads CASSSPGGGEQFF. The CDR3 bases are TGTGCCAGCAGCTCGCCGGGCGGTGGAGAGCAGTTCTTC.

CDR3 sequence (DNA): TGTGCCAGCAGCCGGACTAGCGGGGGGCCAGGGTACGAGCAGTACTTC. It codes for CASSRTSGGPGYEQYF. The V call is TRBV5-4, the J call TRBJ2-7; 14 bases fit TRBD2. The V and J ends lost 4 bases and 4 bases, in that order; junction bases with no gene match: 7. The CDR3 length is 16 residues. Germline loops: CDR1 SGHNT, CDR2 YYREEE (reference sequence).

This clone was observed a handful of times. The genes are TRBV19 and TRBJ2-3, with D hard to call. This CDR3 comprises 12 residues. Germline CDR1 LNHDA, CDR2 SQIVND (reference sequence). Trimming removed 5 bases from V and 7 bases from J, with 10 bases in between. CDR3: CASSPDWNTQYF. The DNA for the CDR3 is TGTGCCAGTAGTCCCGACTGGAATACGCAGTATTTT.

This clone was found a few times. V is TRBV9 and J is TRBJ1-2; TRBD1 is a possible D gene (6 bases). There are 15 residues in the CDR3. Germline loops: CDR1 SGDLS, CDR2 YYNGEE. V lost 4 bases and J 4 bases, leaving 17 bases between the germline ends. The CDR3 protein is CASSKGGDGPYGYTF. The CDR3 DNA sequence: TGTGCCAGCAGCAAGGGGGGAGACGGCCCCTATGGCTACACCTTC.

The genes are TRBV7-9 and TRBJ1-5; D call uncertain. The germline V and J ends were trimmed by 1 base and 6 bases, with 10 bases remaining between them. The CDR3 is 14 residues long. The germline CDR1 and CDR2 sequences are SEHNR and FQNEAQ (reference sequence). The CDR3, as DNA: TGTGCCAGCAGCTTAGGGCAGGAGGGTCAGCCCCAGCATTTT. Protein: CASSLGQEGQPQHF.

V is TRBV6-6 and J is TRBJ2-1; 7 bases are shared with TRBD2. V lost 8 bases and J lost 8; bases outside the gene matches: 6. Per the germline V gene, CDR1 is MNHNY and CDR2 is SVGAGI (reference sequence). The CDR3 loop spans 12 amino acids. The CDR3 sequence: CASGLAGDEQFF. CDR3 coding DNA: TGTGCCAGCGGATTAGCGGGTGATGAGCAGTTCTTC.

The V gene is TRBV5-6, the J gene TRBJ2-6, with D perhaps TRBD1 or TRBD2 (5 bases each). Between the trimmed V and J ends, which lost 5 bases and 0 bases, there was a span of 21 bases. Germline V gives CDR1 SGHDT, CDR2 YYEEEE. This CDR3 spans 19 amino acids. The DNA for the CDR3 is TGTGCCAGCAGGCGGATCCCCGGGACGTGGGGCTCTGGGGCCAACGTCCTGACTTTC. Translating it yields CASRRIPGTWGSGANVLTF.

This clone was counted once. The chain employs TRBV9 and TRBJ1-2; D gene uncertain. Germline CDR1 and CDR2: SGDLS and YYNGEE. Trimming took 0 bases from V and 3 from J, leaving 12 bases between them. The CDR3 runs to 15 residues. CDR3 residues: CASSVVSGSHYGYTF. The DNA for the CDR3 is TGTGCCAGCAGCGTAGTGTCGGGTAGTCACTATGGCTACACCTTC.

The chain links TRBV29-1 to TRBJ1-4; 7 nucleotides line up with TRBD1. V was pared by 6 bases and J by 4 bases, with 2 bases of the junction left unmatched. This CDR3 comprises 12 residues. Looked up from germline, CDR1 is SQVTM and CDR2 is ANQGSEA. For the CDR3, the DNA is TGCAGCGTCAGGGGGAGTAATGAAAAACTGTTTTTT. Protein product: CSVRGSNEKLFF.

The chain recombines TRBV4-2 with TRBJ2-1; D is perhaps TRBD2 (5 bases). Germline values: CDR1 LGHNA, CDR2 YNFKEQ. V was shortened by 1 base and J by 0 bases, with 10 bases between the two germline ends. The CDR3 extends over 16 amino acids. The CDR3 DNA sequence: TGTGCCAGCAGCCAAGGAGGACTCAGCTCCTACAATGAGCAGTTCTTC. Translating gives CASSQGGLSSYNEQFF.

This CDR3 reads CSGRRDTQYF. CDR3 nucleotides: TGCAGCGGAAGGAGGGATACGCAGTATTTT. The chain carries TRBV29-1 and TRBJ2-3, with a weak D call TRBD2 (5 bases). Germline CDR1 reads SQVTM; CDR2 reads ANQGSEA. The ends were cut back, 7 bases at V and 6 bases at J, with 8 bases in the middle. This CDR3 is built from 10 residues.

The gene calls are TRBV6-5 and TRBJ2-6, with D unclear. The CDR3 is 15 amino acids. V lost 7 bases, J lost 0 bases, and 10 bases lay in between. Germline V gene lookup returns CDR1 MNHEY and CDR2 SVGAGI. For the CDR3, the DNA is TGTGCCAGCACCAAACTGAGCTCTGGGGCCAACGTCCTGACTTTC. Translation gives CASTKLSSGANVLTF.

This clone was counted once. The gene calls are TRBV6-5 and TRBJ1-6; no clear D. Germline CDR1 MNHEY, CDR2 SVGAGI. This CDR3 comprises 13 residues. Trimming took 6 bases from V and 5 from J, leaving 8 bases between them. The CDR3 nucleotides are TGTGCCAGCAGGGCACCTGATAATTCACCCCTCCACTTT. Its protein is CASRAPDNSPLHF.

The DNA for the CDR3 is TGTGCCAGCAGCGGGACAGGGACAGATACGCAGTATTTT. This sequence encodes CASSGTGTDTQYF. This chain uses TRBV25-1 with TRBJ2-3; 9 bases map to TRBD1. V was pared by 6 bases and J by 3 bases, with 1 base of the junction left unmatched. The germline V gene has CDR1 MGHDK and CDR2 SYGVNS. CDR3 length: 13 residues.

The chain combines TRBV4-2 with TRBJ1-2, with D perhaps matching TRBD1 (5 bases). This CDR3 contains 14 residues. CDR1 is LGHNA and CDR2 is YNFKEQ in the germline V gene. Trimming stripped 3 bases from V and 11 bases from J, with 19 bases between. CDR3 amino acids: CASSQTGTTGPYTF. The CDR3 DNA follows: TGTGCCAGCAGCCAGACCGGGACGACCGGTCCTTACACCTTC.

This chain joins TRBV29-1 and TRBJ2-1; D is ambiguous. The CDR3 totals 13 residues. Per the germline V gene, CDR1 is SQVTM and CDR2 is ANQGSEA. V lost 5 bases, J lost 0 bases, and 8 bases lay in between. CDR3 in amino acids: CSVLLNSYNEQFF. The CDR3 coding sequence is TGCAGCGTTCTTCTTAACTCCTACAATGAGCAGTTCTTC.

CDR3 DNA: TGCGCCAGCAGCTTGGAAGGGGCAGGGAGCGCTTTCTTT. Its translation: CASSLEGAGSAFF. The chain links TRBV5-1 to TRBJ1-1; tentative D call: TRBD1 (5 bases). Germline V gene lookup returns CDR1 SGHRS and CDR2 YFSETQ. The V end lost 0 bases, the J end lost 11 bases, and 14 bases lay between the germline ends. There are 13 residues in the CDR3. Combining the CDR3 with reference TRBV5-1 and TRBJ1-1 gives the whole variable domain KAGVTQTPRYLIKTRGQQVTLSCSPISGHRSVSWYQQTPGQGLQFLFEYFSETQRNKGNFPGRFSGRQFSNSRSEMNVSTLELGDSALYLCASSLEGAGSAFFGQGTRLTVV.

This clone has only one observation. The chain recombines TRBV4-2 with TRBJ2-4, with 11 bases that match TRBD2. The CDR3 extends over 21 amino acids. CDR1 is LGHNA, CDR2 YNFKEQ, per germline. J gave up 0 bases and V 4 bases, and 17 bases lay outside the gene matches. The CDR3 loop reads CASSPSGLAGGEVLAKNIQYF. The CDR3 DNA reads TGTGCCAGCAGCCCGTCTGGGCTAGCGGGGGGCGAGGTACTAGCCAAAAACATTCAGTACTTC.

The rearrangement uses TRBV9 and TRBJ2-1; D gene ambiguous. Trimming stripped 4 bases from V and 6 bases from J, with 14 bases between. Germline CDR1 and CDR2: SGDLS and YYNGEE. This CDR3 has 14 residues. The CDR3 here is CASSTLSASNEQFF. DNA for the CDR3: TGTGCCAGCAGCACTCTATCCGCATCCAATGAGCAGTTCTTC. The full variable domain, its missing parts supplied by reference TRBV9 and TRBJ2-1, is DSGVTQTPKHLITATGQRVTLRCSPRSGDLSVYWYQQSLDQGLQFLIQYYNGEERAKGNILERFSAQQFPDLHSELNLSSLELGDSALYFCASSTLSASNEQFFGPGTRLTVL.

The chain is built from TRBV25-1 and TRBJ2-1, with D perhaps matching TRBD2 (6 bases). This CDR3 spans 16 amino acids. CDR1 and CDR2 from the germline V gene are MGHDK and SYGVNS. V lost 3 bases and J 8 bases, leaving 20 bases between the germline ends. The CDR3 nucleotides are TGTGCCAGCAGTGACCGACGGGAGTCAGGACCTGATGAGCAGTTCTTC. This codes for CASSDRRESGPDEQFF.

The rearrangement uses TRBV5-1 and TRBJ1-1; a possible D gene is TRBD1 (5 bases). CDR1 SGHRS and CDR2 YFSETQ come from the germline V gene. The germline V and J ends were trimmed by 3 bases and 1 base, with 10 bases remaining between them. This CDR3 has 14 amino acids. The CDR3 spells CASSWDRQNTEAFF. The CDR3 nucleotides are TGCGCCAGCAGCTGGGACCGGCAGAACACTGAAGCTTTCTTT.

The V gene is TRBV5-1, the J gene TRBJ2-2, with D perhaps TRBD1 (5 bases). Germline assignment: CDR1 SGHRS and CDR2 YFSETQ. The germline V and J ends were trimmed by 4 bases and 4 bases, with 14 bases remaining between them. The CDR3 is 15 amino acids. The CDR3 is CASSRAQGGTGELFF. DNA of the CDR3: TGCGCCAGCAGCCGGGCCCAGGGTGGCACCGGGGAGCTGTTTTTT.

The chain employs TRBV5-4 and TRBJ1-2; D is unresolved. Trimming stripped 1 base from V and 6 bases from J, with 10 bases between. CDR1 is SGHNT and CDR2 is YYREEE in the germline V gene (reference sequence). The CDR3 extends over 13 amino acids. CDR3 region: CASSLTTEHGYTF. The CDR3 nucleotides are TGTGCCAGCAGCTTGACGACCGAACATGGCTACACCTTC.